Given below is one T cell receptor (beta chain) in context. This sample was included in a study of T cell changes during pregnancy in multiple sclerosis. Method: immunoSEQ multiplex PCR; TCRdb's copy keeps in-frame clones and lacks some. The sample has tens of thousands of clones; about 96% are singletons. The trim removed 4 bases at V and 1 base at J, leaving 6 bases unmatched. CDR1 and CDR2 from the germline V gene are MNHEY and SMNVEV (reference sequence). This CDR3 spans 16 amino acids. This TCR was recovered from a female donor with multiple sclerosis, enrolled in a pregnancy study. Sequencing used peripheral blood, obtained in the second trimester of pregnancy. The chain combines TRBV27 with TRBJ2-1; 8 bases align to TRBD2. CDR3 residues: CASSSLAGWSYNEQFF. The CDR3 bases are TGTGCCAGCAGTTCTTTAGCGGGATGGTCCTACAATGAGCAGTTCTTC.